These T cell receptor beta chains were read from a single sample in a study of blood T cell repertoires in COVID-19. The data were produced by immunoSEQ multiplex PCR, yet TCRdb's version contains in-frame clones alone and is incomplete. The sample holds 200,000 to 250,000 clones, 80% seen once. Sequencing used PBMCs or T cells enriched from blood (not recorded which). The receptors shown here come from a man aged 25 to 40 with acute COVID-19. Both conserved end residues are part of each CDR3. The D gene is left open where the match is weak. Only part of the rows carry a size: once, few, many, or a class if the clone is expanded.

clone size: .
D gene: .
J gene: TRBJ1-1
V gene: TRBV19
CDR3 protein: CASSINGQSNTEAFF
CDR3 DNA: TGTGCCAGTAGTATAAATGGACAGTCGAACACTGAAGCTTTCTTT

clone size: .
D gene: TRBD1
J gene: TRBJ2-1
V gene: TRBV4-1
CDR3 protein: CASSQADRGLDEQFF
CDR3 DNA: TGCGCCAGCAGCCAAGCCGACAGGGGGCTAGATGAGCAGTTCTTC

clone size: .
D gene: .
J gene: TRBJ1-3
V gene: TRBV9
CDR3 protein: CASSVATGQGLTIYF
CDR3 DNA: TGTGCCAGCAGCGTAGCTACCGGGCAGGGGCTCACCATATATTTT

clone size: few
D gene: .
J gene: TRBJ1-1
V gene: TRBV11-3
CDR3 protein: CASRLARETSEAFF
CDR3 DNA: TGTGCCAGCAGATTAGCGAGGGAAACTTCCGAAGCTTTCTTT

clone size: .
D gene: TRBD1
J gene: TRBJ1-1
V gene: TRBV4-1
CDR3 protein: CASSQDRDSRTQAFF
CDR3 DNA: TGCGCCAGCAGCCAAGATAGGGACAGCCGAACCCAAGCTTTCTTT

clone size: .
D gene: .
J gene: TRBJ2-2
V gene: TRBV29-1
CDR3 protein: CSSIVGGRTGELFF
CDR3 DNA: TGCAGCTCCATCGTCGGGGGGCGCACCGGGGAGCTGTTTTTT

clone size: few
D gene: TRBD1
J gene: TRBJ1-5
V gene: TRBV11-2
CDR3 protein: CASSSAGTGLPQHF
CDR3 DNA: TGTGCCAGCAGCTCGGCCGGGACAGGACTTCCCCAGCATTTT

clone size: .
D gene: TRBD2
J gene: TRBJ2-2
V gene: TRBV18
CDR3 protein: CASSPPNGGVNTGELFF
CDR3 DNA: TGTGCCAGCTCACCACCGAACGGGGGGGTGAACACCGGGGAGCTGTTTTTT

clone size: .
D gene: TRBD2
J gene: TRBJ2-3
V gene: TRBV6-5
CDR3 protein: CASTHTSGGTDTQYF
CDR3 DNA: TGTGCCAGCACTCATACTAGCGGGGGCACAGATACGCAGTATTTT

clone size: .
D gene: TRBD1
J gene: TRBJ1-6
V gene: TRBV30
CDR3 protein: CASTGQGFPLGNSPLHF
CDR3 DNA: TGTGCCTCCACGGGACAGGGATTTCCCCTCGGAAATTCACCCCTCCACTTT

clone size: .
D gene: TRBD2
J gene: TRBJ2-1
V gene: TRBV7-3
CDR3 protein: CASSLTSGGGNGEQFF
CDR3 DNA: TGTGCCAGCAGCTTAACTAGCGGGGGAGGGAACGGTGAGCAGTTCTTC

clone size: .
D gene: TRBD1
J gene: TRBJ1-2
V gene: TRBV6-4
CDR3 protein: CASRGVIPGQGNYGYTF
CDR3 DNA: TGTGCCAGCAGGGGAGTGATCCCCGGACAGGGGAACTATGGCTACACCTTC

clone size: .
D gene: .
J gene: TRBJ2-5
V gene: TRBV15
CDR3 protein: CATSRDGEAGTQYF
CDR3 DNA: TGTGCCACCAGCAGAGATGGGGAGGCAGGGACCCAGTACTTC

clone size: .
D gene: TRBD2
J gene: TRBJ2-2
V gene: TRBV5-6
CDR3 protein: CASSLGLAGTGELFF
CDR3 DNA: TGTGCCAGCAGCTTGGGACTAGCGGGCACCGGGGAGCTGTTTTTT

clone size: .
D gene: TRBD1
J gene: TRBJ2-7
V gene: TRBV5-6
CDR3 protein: CASRTGFSEQYF
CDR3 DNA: TGTGCCAGCAGGACAGGGTTTAGCGAGCAGTACTTC

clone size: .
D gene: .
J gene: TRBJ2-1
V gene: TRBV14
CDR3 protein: CASSLPTGHLLGNEQFF
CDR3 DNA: TGTGCCAGCAGCCTGCCGACAGGCCACCTTCTTGGCAATGAGCAGTTCTTC

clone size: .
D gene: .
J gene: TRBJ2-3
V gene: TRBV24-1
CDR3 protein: CATSDGLNTQYF
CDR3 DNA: TGTGCCACCAGTGATGGGCTAAATACGCAGTATTTT

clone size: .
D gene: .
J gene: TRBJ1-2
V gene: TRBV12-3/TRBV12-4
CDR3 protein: CASSSRITYGYTF
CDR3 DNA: TGTGCCAGCAGCAGTCGTATAACCTATGGCTACACCTTC

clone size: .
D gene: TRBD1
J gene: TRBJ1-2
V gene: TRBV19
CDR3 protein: CASSQQGSYGYTF
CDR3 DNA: TGTGCCAGTAGTCAACAGGGGAGCTATGGCTACACCTTC

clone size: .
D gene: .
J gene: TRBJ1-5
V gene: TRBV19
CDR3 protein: CASTSGQGRSNQPQHF
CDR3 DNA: TGTGCCAGTACTAGTGGGCAGGGGCGTAGCAATCAGCCCCAGCATTTT

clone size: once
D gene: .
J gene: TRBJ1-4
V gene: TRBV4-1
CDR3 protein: CASSFPGLANEKLFF
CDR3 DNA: TGCGCCAGCAGCTTCCCGGGGTTGGCTAATGAAAAACTGTTTTTT

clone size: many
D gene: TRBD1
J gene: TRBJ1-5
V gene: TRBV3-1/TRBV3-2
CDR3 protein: CASSSQGSSNQPQHF
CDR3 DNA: TGTGCCAGCAGCTCACAGGGGAGTAGTAATCAGCCCCAGCATTTT

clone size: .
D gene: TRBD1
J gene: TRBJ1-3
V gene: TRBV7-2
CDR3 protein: CASSLGGVGQGSNTIYF
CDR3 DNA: TGTGCCAGCAGCTTAGGGGGGGTAGGACAGGGTTCGAACACCATATATTTT

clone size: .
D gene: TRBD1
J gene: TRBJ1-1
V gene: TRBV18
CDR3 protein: CASSPMGQQDTEAFF
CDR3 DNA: TGTGCCAGCTCACCGATGGGACAGCAGGACACTGAAGCTTTCTTT

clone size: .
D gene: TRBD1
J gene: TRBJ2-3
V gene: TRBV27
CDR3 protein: CASGTGTVTDTQYF
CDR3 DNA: TGTGCCAGCGGTACCGGGACAGTCACAGATACGCAGTATTTT

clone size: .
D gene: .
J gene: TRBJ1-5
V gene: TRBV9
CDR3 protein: CASSFGGRQPQHF
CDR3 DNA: TGTGCCAGCAGTTTTGGGGGGAGGCAGCCCCAGCATTTT

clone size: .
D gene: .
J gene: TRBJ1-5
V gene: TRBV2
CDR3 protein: CASRQGNQPQHF
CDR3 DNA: TGTGCCAGCAGACAGGGAAATCAGCCCCAGCATTTT

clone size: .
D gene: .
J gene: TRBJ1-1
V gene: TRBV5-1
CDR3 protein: CASSLVAGAGTEAFF
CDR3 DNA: TGCGCCAGCAGCTTGGTTGCGGGGGCAGGGACTGAAGCTTTCTTT